This is a list of T cell receptor beta chains from one sample in a study of control samples from healthy donors and cancer patients. Libraries were prepared by immunoSEQ multiplex PCR; TCRdb keeps only in-frame clonotypes and omits some of them. The repertoire has 50,000 to 65,000 clones, approximately 89% of them found once; the top ten carry 0.75% to 0.95%. Material: PBMCs. Every receptor here comes from a man under 40 with colorectal cancer. Each CDR3 is given with its conserved first and last residue. The D gene is left open where the match is weak.

V gene	J gene	D gene	CDR3 protein
TRBV24-1	TRBJ2-3	NA	CATSDLGTSTDTQYF
TRBV9	TRBJ1-4	NA	CASSVAGWSEKLFF
TRBV4-2	TRBJ2-6	NA	CASSQGTDSGANVLTF
TRBV6-6	TRBJ2-1	TRBD1	CASRLQGSNEQFF
TRBV12-5	TRBJ1-1	NA	CASGRIGGWPNTEAFF
TRBV20-1	TRBJ1-4	NA	CSASEGGRGEKLFF
TRBV9	TRBJ2-1	NA	CASSVGGGPYNEQFF
TRBV7-9	TRBJ1-3	TRBD1	CASSEGQGTGNTIYF
TRBV3-1/TRBV3-2	TRBJ2-2	TRBD1	CASSLATGSTGELFF
TRBV11-2	TRBJ1-1	TRBD1	CASSPRTGGTEAFF
TRBV7-2	TRBJ1-3	NA	CASSLERLSGNIYF
TRBV4-1	TRBJ1-1	NA	CASSQAETGGTEAFF
TRBV4-3	TRBJ1-5	NA	CASSQHQGFNQPQHF
TRBV24-1	TRBJ2-1	NA	CATSDVAGARDNEQFF
TRBV29-1	TRBJ1-2	NA	CSASGSGDGYTF
TRBV7-9	TRBJ2-2	NA	CASSLQGTGELFF
TRBV13	TRBJ2-7	NA	CASSSGQVREQYF
TRBV5-5	TRBJ2-1	NA	CASSRQAVSYNEQFF
TRBV2	TRBJ1-1	NA	CASDLEQGIGGTEAFF
TRBV5-4	TRBJ2-1	TRBD1	CASTGGRWGNEQFF
TRBV21-1	TRBJ1-2	NA	CASSKAKTGGYGYTF
TRBV6-5	TRBJ1-3	NA	CASSYSAGYAGNTIYF
TRBV2	TRBJ1-2	TRBD1	CASSSGDRALKGGYTF
TRBV6-4	TRBJ2-2	TRBD2	CASSPRGTTTGELFF
TRBV6-5	TRBJ2-7	NA	CASSYPGRVDEQYF
TRBV19	TRBJ1-5	NA	CASSTETGINQPQHF
TRBV28	TRBJ1-5	NA	CASRTTRVRSNQPQHF
TRBV10-2	TRBJ1-2	NA	CASSEGRRRGYTF
TRBV19	TRBJ1-6	NA	CASSPESSYNSPLHF
TRBV7-9	TRBJ1-2	TRBD1	CASSLPADRVNYGYTF
TRBV6-1	TRBJ2-1	NA	CASSERWREQFF
TRBV6-5	TRBJ2-1	TRBD1	CASSYSRGLSYNEQFF
TRBV7-2	TRBJ1-4	NA	CASSLAGEVVEKLFF
TRBV29-1	TRBJ2-2	NA	CSVASRQENTGELFF
TRBV11-2	TRBJ2-1	TRBD2	CASSLGLAGYNEQFF
TRBV30	TRBJ1-6	TRBD1	CAWRGQEALNSPLHF
TRBV5-6	TRBJ1-2	NA	CASSLDSNYGYTF